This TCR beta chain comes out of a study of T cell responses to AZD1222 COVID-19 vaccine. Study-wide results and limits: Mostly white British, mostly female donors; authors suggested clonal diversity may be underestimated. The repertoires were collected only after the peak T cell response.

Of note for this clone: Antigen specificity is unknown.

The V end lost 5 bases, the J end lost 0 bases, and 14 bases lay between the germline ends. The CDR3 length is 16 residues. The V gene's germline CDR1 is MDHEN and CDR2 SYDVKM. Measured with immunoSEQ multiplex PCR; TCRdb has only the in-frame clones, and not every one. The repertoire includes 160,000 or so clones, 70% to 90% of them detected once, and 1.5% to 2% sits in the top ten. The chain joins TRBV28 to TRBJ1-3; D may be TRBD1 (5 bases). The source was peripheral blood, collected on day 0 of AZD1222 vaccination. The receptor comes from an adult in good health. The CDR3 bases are TGTGCCAGCAGTCCTGTATGGGGCCTCTCTGGAAACACCATATATTTT. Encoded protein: CASSPVWGLSGNTIYF.